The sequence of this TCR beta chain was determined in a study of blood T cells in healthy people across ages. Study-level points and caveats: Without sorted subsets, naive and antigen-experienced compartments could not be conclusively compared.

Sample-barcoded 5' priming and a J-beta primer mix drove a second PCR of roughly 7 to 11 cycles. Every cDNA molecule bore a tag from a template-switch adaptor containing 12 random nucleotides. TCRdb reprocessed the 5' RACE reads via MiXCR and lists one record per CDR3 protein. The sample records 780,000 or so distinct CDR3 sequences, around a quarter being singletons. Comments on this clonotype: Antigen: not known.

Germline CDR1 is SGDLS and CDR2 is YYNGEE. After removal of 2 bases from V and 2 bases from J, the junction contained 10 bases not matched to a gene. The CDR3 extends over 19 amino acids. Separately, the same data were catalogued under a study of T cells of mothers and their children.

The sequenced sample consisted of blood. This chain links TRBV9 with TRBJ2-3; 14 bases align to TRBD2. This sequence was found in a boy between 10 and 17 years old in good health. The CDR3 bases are TGTGCCAGCAGCGTTGGACTAGCGGGAGGTTTGGGGACCACAGATACGCAGTATTTT. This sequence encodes CASSVGLAGGLGTTDTQYF.